The rows below give T cell receptor beta chains drawn from one sample of a study of metastatic and nonmetastatic thyroid tumors. TCRdb re-clonotyped the PCR reads via MiXCR. The sample has fewer than 35,000 clones; 14% to 15% are singletons. Sequenced: blood. The receptors were gathered from a male donor with papillary thyroid cancer or a benign thyroid nodule (not recorded which). Some clones in this sample may be carry-over from other donors' samples. Each CDR3 is given with its conserved first and last residue. D genes are given only for firm matches. The size field is filled for only some rows; it gives once, few, many or a size class.

>.|TRBD2|TRBV5-1|TRBJ2-3
TGCGCCAGCAGGGGATGTAGCGGGACCTCAGATACTCAGTATTTT
CASRGCSGTSDTQYF
>many|.|TRBV24-1|TRBJ2-3
TGTGCCACCTTCCATTGCACAGATACGCAGTATTTT
CATFHCTDTQYF
>many|TRBD2|TRBV5-1|TRBJ2-1
TGCGCCAGCAGCTTCGGGACTAGCGGGAGGGCTGAGCAGTTCTTC
CASSFGTSGRAEQFF
>many|TRBD1|TRBV6-1|TRBJ2-7
TGTGCCAGCAGGAGCGGGACAGGGACGGGGGAGCAGTACTTC
CASRSGTGTGEQYF
>many|TRBD2|TRBV19|TRBJ2-1
TGTGCCAGTAGTGGGACTAGCGGGAGTCCTGAGCAGTTCTTC
CASSGTSGSPEQFF
>many|.|TRBV6-1|TRBJ1-1
TGTGCCAGCAGTATCCCAGTAGTGAACACTGAAGCTTTCTTT
CASSIPVVNTEAFF
>many|.|TRBV5-6|TRBJ1-6
TGTGCCAGCAGCGCCGACAGCAATTCACCCCTCCACTTT
CASSADSNSPLHF
>many|TRBD1|TRBV19|TRBJ1-2
TGTGCCAGTGGGACGGGGACAGCGTACTACTATGGCTACACCTTC
CASGTGTAYYYGYTF
>many|.|TRBV2|TRBJ1-1
TGTGCCAGCAGTGACTATGGGGGGGGCACTGAAGCTTTCTTT
CASSDYGGGTEAFF
>many|TRBD2|TRBV10-3|TRBJ2-1
TGTGCCATCAGTGTGATCGGACTAGGCCTTTACAATGAGCAGTTCTTC
CAISVIGLGLYNEQFF
>many|TRBD1|TRBV4-2|TRBJ2-3
TGTGCCAGCAGCCAAGCGCTTGAACGGGACAGACCCACAGATACGCAGTATTTT
CASSQALERDRPTDTQYF
>.|.|TRBV30|TRBJ2-5
TGTGCCCACAGTGGAACCGGAGAGACCCAGTACTTC
CAHSGTGETQYF
>.|.|TRBV7-2|TRBJ2-1
TGTGCCAGCAGCCTCCGCCGGGCTCCTAATGGGCAGTTCTTC
CASSLRRAPNGQFF
>many|.|TRBV27|TRBJ2-7
TGTGCCAGCAGTTTGAGGCAGCACTACGAGCAGTACTTC
CASSLRQHYEQYF
>many|.|TRBV11-1|TRBJ2-5
TGTGCCAGCAGCTCGAGTGCTAGGGAGACCCAGTACTTC
CASSSSARETQYF
>many|.|TRBV30|TRBJ2-3
TGTGCCTGGCGAAGGGACATCATGGGGCAGTATTTT
CAWRRDIMGQYF
>many|.|TRBV7-2|TRBJ2-1
TGTGCCAGCAGCATTGGCGCGGCTTGGGGAGCCACTGAGCAGTTCTTC
CASSIGAAWGATEQFF